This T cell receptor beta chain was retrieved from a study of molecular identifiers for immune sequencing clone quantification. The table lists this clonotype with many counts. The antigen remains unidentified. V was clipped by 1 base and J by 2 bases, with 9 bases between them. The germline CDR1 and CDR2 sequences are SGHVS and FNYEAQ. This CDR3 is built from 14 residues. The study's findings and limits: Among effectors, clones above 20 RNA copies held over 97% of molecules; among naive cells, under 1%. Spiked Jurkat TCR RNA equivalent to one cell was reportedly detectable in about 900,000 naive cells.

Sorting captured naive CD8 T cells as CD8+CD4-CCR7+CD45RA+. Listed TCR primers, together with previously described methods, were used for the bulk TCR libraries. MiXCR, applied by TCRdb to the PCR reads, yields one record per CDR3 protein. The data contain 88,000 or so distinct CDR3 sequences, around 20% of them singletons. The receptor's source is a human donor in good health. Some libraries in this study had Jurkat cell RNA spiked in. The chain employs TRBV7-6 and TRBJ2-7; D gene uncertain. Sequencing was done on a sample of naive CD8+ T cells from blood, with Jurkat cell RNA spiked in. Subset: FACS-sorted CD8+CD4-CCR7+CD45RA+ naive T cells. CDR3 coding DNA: TGTGCCAGCAGCTTAGGACAAGTAACCTACGAGCAGTACTTC. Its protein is CASSLGQVTYEQYF.